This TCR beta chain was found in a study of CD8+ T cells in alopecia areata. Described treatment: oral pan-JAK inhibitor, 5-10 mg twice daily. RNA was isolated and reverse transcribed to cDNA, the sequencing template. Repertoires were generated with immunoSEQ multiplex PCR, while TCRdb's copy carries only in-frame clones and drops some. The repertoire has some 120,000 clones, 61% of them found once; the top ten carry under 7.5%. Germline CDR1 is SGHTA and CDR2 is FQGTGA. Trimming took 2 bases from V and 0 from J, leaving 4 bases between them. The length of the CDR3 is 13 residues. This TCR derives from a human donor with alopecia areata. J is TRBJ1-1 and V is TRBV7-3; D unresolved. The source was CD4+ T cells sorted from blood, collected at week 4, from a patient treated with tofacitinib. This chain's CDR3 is CASSLGMNTEAFF. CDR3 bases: TGTGCCAGCAGCTTAGGTATGAACACTGAAGCTTTCTTT.